These 28 T cell receptor beta chains came from one sample sequenced in a study of shared clonotypes between healthy human individuals. Profiled with immunoSEQ multiplex PCR; TCRdb holds only in-frame clones, not every one. The sample holds around 690,000 clones; roughly 88% are singletons and the top ten take 34%. Source material: memory CD8+ T cells from PBMCs. The subset: CD45RO+ cells pooled with CCR7-negative TemRA cells. All receptors derive from a man aged 18 to 29 in good health. Some clones in this sample may be carry-over from other donors' samples.

The rearrangement links TRBV5-1 to TRBJ2-7; no reliable D call. CDR3 size: 13 residues. Germline loops: CDR1 SGHRS, CDR2 YFSETQ. V lost 4 bases to trimming and J lost 2 bases, with 10 bases between them. CDR3 amino acids: CASSSHEAYEQYF. The CDR3 nucleotides are TGCGCCAGCAGCAGCCATGAGGCCTACGAGCAGTACTTC.

In this sample, this clone turned up once. The chain is built from TRBV6-5 and TRBJ1-2; 7 nucleotides align to TRBD1. The germline CDR1 and CDR2 sequences are MNHEY and SVGAGI. Trimming at V came to 0 bases and at J to 7 bases, leaving 5 bases not matched to a gene. CDR3 length: 14 residues. Here the CDR3 reads CASSYSQNRGGYTF. The CDR3 nucleotides read TGTGCCAGCAGTTACTCGCAAAACAGGGGTGGCTACACCTTC.

This clone was counted once. This may arise from a read error, as a much more abundant clone is one base away. V is TRBV7-9 and J is TRBJ1-1, with 8 positions matching TRBD1. Germline assignment: CDR1 SEHNR and CDR2 FQNEAQ (reference sequence). The CDR3 totals 16 residues. The junction had 9 bases not matched to a gene; V was cut back by 6 bases and J by 0 bases. The CDR3 loop reads CASREGQGFVNTEAFF. CDR3 nucleotides: TGTGCCAGCAGGGAAGGACAGGGCTTCGTGAACACTGAAGCTTTCTTT.

This clone was observed a few times. The genes are TRBV10-3 and TRBJ1-1; unclear D gene. The CDR3 covers 12 residues. The germline CDR1 and CDR2 sequences are ENHRY and SYGVKD. V lost 0 bases, J lost 8 bases, and 7 bases lay in between. CDR3 DNA sequence: TGTGCCATCAGTGAGTCGTTTGCGGAAGCTTTCTTT. Translation: CAISESFAEAFF.

Comment on this clone: This specimen includes other DNA sequences encoding the same CDR3. The V and J genes are TRBV7-2 and TRBJ2-1, with TRBD2 matching over 8 bases. The CDR3 totals 15 residues. Germline values: CDR1 SGHTA, CDR2 FQGNSA. The trim removed 3 bases at V and 1 base at J, leaving 2 bases unmatched. As DNA, the CDR3 is TGTGCCAGCAGCTTGCTAGCGGGTTCCTACAATGAGCAGTTCTTC. Translated: CASSLLAGSYNEQFF.

The chain links TRBV2 to TRBJ2-7, with 10 bases identical to TRBD2. The trim removed 8 bases at V and 6 bases at J, leaving 4 bases unmatched. This CDR3 is 12 amino acids long. The germline gives CDR1 SNHLY, CDR2 FYNNEI. Written as DNA, the CDR3 is TGTGCCAGCCTAGCGGGAGTGGGCGAGCAGTACTTC. Protein product: CASLAGVGEQYF. The complete variable domain, with remaining parts taken from reference TRBV2 and TRBJ2-7, reads EPEVTQTPSHQVTQMGQEVILRCVPISNHLYFYWYRQILGQKVEFLVSFYNNEISEKSEIFDDQFSVERPDGSNFTLKIRSTKLEDSAMYFCASLAGVGEQYFGPGTRLTVT.

The chain is built from TRBV28 and TRBJ2-5; 8 positions match TRBD2. Unmatched junction bases numbered 9, after V lost 8 bases and J lost 1 base. The length of the CDR3 is 15 residues. CDR1 MDHEN and CDR2 SYDVKM come from the germline V gene. Here the CDR3 DNA reads TGTGCCAGCCGGGGGGGCGGTGCCATCCAAGAGACCCAGTACTTC. It yields the protein CASRGGGAIQETQYF. The whole variable domain, filled in from reference TRBV28 and TRBJ2-5, reads DVKVTQSSRYLVKRTGEKVFLECVQDMDHENMFWYRQDPGLGLRLIYFSYDVKMKEKGDIPEGYSVSREKKERFSLILESASTNQTSMYLCASRGGGAIQETQYFGPGTRLLVL.

The chain joins TRBV11-2 to TRBJ2-3; 8 nucleotides match TRBD2. The germline gives CDR1 SGHAT, CDR2 FQNNGV. V was clipped by 5 bases and J by 0 bases; unmatched bases: 10. CDR3 size: 17 residues. CDR3 DNA: TGTGCCAGCAGCACCCGAGAGACTAGCGAAAGCACAGATACGCAGTATTTT. The encoded protein is CASSTRETSESTDTQYF.

The chain recombines TRBV7-3 with TRBJ2-7; possibly TRBD1 or TRBD2 for D (5 bases each). CDR3 length equals 14 residues. The germline V and J ends were trimmed by 5 bases and 4 bases, with 15 bases remaining between them. Germline V gene data show CDR1 as SGHTA and CDR2 as FQGTGA. CDR3 sequence: CASSPLPGPYEQYF. CDR3 nucleotides: TGTGCCAGCAGCCCGCTCCCGGGACCTTACGAGCAGTACTTC. Full variable domain (remainder filled in from reference TRBV7-3 and TRBJ2-7): GAGVSQTPSNKVTEKGKYVELRCDPISGHTALYWYRQSLGQGPEFLIYFQGTGAADDSGLPNDRFFAVRPEGSVSTLKIQRTERGDSAVYLCASSPLPGPYEQYFGPGTRLTVT.

This chain connects TRBV5-4 to TRBJ2-7; D could derive from TRBD1 or TRBD2 (5 bases each). The CDR3 is made up of 14 amino acids. Germline lookup yields CDR1 SGHNT and CDR2 YYREEE (reference sequence). Trimming took off 4 bases at V and 0 bases at J, with 11 bases between the two ends. CDR3 nucleotide sequence: TGTGCCAGCAGCCTCTGGGGGAGCTCCTACGAGCAGTACTTC. This translates into CASSLWGSSYEQYF.

CDR3 sequence: CASSRAGIWTSGGNTGELFF. CDR3 in DNA: TGCGCCAGCAGCAGGGCCGGGATCTGGACTAGCGGGGGAAACACCGGGGAGCTGTTTTTT. J is TRBJ2-2 and V is TRBV5-1, with 13 bases matching TRBD2. Trimming cost V 4 bases and J 2 bases; bases outside gene matches: 14. This CDR3 is built from 20 residues. Germline CDR1 is SGHRS and CDR2 is YFSETQ.

The chain uses TRBV9 and TRBJ2-3; D possibly corresponds to TRBD2 (5 bases). Trimming stripped 3 bases from V and 5 bases from J, with 10 bases between. Germline V lookup: CDR1 SGDLS, CDR2 YYNGEE. The CDR3 sequence is 13 residues long. CDR3 region: CASSAGMIDTQYF. Written as DNA, the CDR3 is TGTGCCAGCAGCGCCGGGATGATAGATACGCAGTATTTT.

The chain recombines TRBV11-2 with TRBJ1-5, with no clear D. This CDR3 contains 17 residues. Trimming took off 4 bases at V and 7 bases at J, with 23 bases between the two ends. The germline V gene encodes CDR1 SGHAT and CDR2 FQNNGV. CDR3 loop: CASSYGPTVTGGQPQHF. In DNA, the CDR3 is TGTGCCAGCAGCTACGGACCGACCGTGACCGGCGGACAGCCCCAGCATTTT.

This clone was counted once. This chain joins TRBV28 and TRBJ1-5; no definite D call. Germline CDR1 reads MDHEN; CDR2 reads SYDVKM. The CDR3 spans 14 residues. The V end lost 3 bases, the J end lost 3 bases, and 9 bases lay between the germline ends. CDR3 nucleotide sequence: TGTGCCAGCAGTTTCCACGGGGACAATCAGCCCCAGCATTTT. This gives the protein CASSFHGDNQPQHF.

In this sample, this clone turned up a few times. V usage is TRBV19 and J usage is TRBJ2-3; TRBD2 matches at 13 bases. The CDR3 spans 18 residues. V shed 10 bases, J shed 1 base, and the junction held 14 bases outside the gene matches. CDR1 and CDR2 (germline): LNHDA, SQIVND (reference sequence). As DNA, the CDR3 is TGTGCCACCCTAGCCGGGACTAGCGGGACGGGGGGCACAGATACGCAGTATTTT. It specifies CATLAGTSGTGGTDTQYF.

V gene TRBV7-9 combines with J gene TRBJ2-7, with D possibly TRBD2 on 6 matching bases. CDR1 and CDR2 (germline): SEHNR, FQNEAQ (reference sequence). CDR3 length: 12 amino acids. Trimming took off 4 bases at V and 5 bases at J, with 9 bases between the two ends. The CDR3: CASSYAGNEQYF. The CDR3 bases are TGTGCCAGCAGCTACGCGGGGAACGAGCAGTACTTC.

The genes are TRBV19 and TRBJ2-7; 13 positions match TRBD2. This CDR3 contains 15 residues. The germline V gene encodes CDR1 LNHDA and CDR2 SQIVND (reference sequence). Trimming took 3 bases from V and 6 from J; bases not matched to a gene: 5. The CDR3 protein is CASSIGLAGDFEQYF. Here the CDR3 DNA reads TGTGCCAGTAGTATCGGACTAGCGGGAGACTTCGAGCAGTACTTC.

A word on this clone: This sample includes further DNA sequences coding for the same CDR3. This sequence joins TRBV9 and TRBJ2-3; D is unresolved. V was shortened by 0 bases and J by 4 bases, with 6 bases between the two germline ends. The CDR3 runs 13 residues. Germline CDR1 and CDR2: SGDLS and YYNGEE. In DNA, the CDR3 is TGTGCCAGCAGCGTAGAGGACGCAGATACGCAGTATTTT. The encoded protein is CASSVEDADTQYF.

This clone occurred once. V usage is TRBV5-1 and J usage is TRBJ1-6, with TRBD1 as a possible D gene (6 bases). V lost 3 bases and J 2 bases, leaving 9 bases between the germline ends. Germline V CDR1 and CDR2: SGHRS, YFSETQ. The CDR3 has 15 residues. Here the CDR3 reads CASSSAGAYNSPLHF. Written as DNA, the CDR3 is TGCGCCAGCAGCTCGGCAGGGGCCTATAATTCACCCCTCCACTTT.

This sequence joins TRBV2 and TRBJ1-3; weak D call: TRBD1 (5 bases). The CDR3 length is 16 residues. Per the germline V gene, CDR1 is SNHLY and CDR2 is FYNNEI. Trimming took 1 base from V and 4 from J, leaving 14 bases between them. This CDR3 is CASSEVFRGSGNTIYF. CDR3 nucleotides: TGTGCCAGCAGTGAAGTGTTTCGGGGCTCAGGAAACACCATATATTTT.

The chain uses TRBV29-1 and TRBJ2-1; TRBD2 might be the D (6 bases). From germline, CDR1 is SQVTM and CDR2 ANQGSEA. Trimming cost V 8 bases and J 3 bases, with 14 bases left between them. The length of the CDR3 is 13 residues. CDR3 in DNA: TGCAGCCTCTGGGACTCCGTCTACAATGAGCAGTTCTTC. Translating it yields CSLWDSVYNEQFF.

This clone has ten or more counts. J is TRBJ2-5 and V is TRBV7-7; D could derive from TRBD1 or TRBD2 (5 bases each). Germline assignment: CDR1 SSHAT and CDR2 FNYEAQ (reference sequence). Trimming removed 1 base at V and 7 bases at J, with 13 bases between. The CDR3 totals 14 residues. This CDR3 reads CASSLEIGARTQYF. The DNA of the CDR3 is TGTGCCAGCAGCTTAGAGATCGGGGCGCGGACCCAGTACTTC. Full variable domain (remainder filled in from reference TRBV7-7 and TRBJ2-5): GAGVSQSPRYKVTKRGQDVTLRCDPISSHATLYWYQQALGQGPEFLTYFNYEAQPDKSGLPSDRFSAERPEGSISTLTIQRTEQRDSAMYRCASSLEIGARTQYFGPGTRLLVL.

The chain links TRBV21-1 to TRBJ2-7; the D call in the table, TRBD1, was not verified against the DNA. TRBV21-1 is annotated as a pseudogene. CDR3 length: 19 amino acids. In DNA, the CDR3 is TGTGCCAGACCCCATGGGGCAACCCGTGGACAGGGGAGTCTCTACGAGCAGTACTTC. As protein: CARPHGATRGQGSLYEQYF.

The rearrangement uses TRBV5-6 and TRBJ2-7; the match to TRBD1 covers 9 bases. The germline CDR1 and CDR2 sequences are SGHDT and YYEEEE. With 2 bases clipped from V and 4 bases from J, the junction kept 7 bases outside the gene matches. This CDR3 spans 15 amino acids. DNA for the CDR3: TGTGCCAGCAGCTTTATCCGGGACAGGGCTTACGAGCAGTACTTC. Its protein product is CASSFIRDRAYEQYF.

This rearrangement joins TRBV27 to TRBJ1-3; unclear D gene. V gave up 2 bases and J gave up 0 bases, with 11 bases separating them. The germline gives CDR1 MNHEY, CDR2 SMNVEV (reference sequence). This CDR3 has 16 amino acids. This chain's CDR3 is CASSLTRPRSGNTIYF. In DNA form, the CDR3 reads TGTGCCAGCAGTTTAACCCGACCCCGCTCTGGAAACACCATATATTTT.

This rearrangement joins TRBV12-5 to TRBJ2-7; 10 nucleotides line up with TRBD1. Per germline, CDR1 LGHNT and CDR2 FRNRAP. The CDR3 has 15 amino acids. V lost 5 bases and J lost 3; bases outside the gene matches: 7. The CDR3 region has the DNA TGTGCTAGTGGTCACAGGGGGACAGGGGTCTACGAGCAGTACTTC. Its protein product is CASGHRGTGVYEQYF.

The chain is built from TRBV15 and TRBJ2-7; D unclear. The CDR3 is 16 residues long. The germline V gene encodes CDR1 LNHNV and CDR2 YYDKDF (reference sequence). Trimming pared 0 bases from V and 3 bases from J, leaving 15 bases between. CDR3 sequence reads: CATSRDHSLFHYEQYF. The CDR3 DNA sequence: TGTGCCACCAGCAGAGATCATTCACTATTCCACTACGAGCAGTACTTC. The full variable domain, with the rest looked up from reference TRBV15 and TRBJ2-7, is DAMVIQNPRYQVTQFGKPVTLSCSQTLNHNVMYWYQQKSSQAPKLLFHYYDKDFNNEADTPDNFQSRRPNTSFCFLDIRSPGLGDTAMYLCATSRDHSLFHYEQYFGPGTRLTVT.

About this clone: At one end, the junction sequence differs from germline, possibly due to a read error. The CDR3 bases are TGTGCCAGCAGCGGGGGACAGGGCCCTGAGGCCTTC. This gives the protein CASSGGQGPEAF. This chain links TRBV9 with TRBJ1-2; 9 bases fit TRBD1. CDR1 SGDLS and CDR2 YYNGEE come from the germline V gene. There are 12 residues in the CDR3.